This T cell receptor beta chain was identified in a study of vaccination and CD4 T cells after COVID-19. Study background: Two of the convalescents were Hispanic, and convalescents were six males and four females. Timing of post-vaccine sample collection was a median approximately 70 days after dose two, with a range of 14 to 241. Study conclusions and caveats: The median SARS-CoV-2-reactive clonotype number increased from approximately 21 to 40, without statistical significance.

Germline V gene lookup returns CDR1 DFQATT and CDR2 SNEGSKA (reference sequence). V lost 0 bases to trimming and J lost 7 bases, with 18 bases between them. This CDR3 contains 15 residues. Remarks on this clonotype: What it binds is not known.

MiXCR, applied by TCRdb to the PCR reads, yields one record per CDR3 protein. Among 20,000 to 25,000 distinct CDR3 sequences listed, around three fifths were seen once. The starting material was CD4+ T cells from blood, obtained before SARS-CoV-2 vaccination. The chain uses TRBV20-1 and TRBJ2-5; possibly TRBD1 for D (6 bases). The TCR was taken from a human donor who had recovered from COVID-19. The chain's CDR3 is CSARDKQRGLGTQYF. The CDR3 DNA reads as TGCAGTGCTAGAGATAAGCAAAGGGGGTTGGGGACCCAGTACTTC.